Listed here are 12 T cell receptor beta chains from one sample, sequenced in a study of T-cell reconstitution after alpha-beta-depleted transplantation in children. Unique molecular identifiers were used in preparing the TCRbeta library. From the PCR reads, TCRdb called clonotypes with MiXCR, one entry per CDR3 protein. The sample holds about 460,000 distinct CDR3 sequences, approximately 12% seen once. Sequences were derived from PBMCs from the stem cell graft donor, sampled from the stem cell graft. These receptor sequences come from a human donor who donated a stem cell graft to a child with combined immunodeficiency.

The sample holds a few counts of this clonotype. The chain is built from TRBV5-1 and TRBJ1-1; D is perhaps TRBD1 (5 bases). V shed 3 bases and J shed 5 bases, with 14 bases lying between them. Germline CDR1 is SGHRS and CDR2 is YFSETQ. CDR3 size: 14 residues. The CDR3 DNA reads as TGCGCCAGCAGCTCCCATGGCGGGGGTACTGAAGCTTTCTTT. Amino acid sequence: CASSSHGGGTEAFF.

There are many counts of this clonotype. The V and J genes are TRBV7-2 and TRBJ2-2; maybe TRBD2 (5 bases). The CDR3 length is 14 residues. From germline, CDR1 is SGHTA and CDR2 FQGNSA. V dropped 1 base and J dropped 6 bases, with 9 bases sitting between them. This CDR3 reads CASSLESGAGELFF. The CDR3 DNA follows: TGTGCCAGCAGCTTAGAGTCCGGGGCCGGGGAGCTGTTTTTT.

A few counts support this clonotype. The chain has TRBV11-2 and TRBJ2-3; TRBD2 aligns across 9 bases. Germline V CDR1 and CDR2: SGHAT, FQNNGV. The CDR3 runs 16 residues. V lost 5 bases, J lost 1 base, and 7 bases stayed unmatched. CDR3: CASSPIRTSGTDTQYF. CDR3 DNA sequence: TGTGCCAGCAGCCCGATTCGGACTAGCGGCACAGATACGCAGTATTTT.

The V gene is TRBV11-1, the J gene TRBJ2-2; 9 bases align to TRBD1. V dropped 6 bases and J dropped 5; count of bases not matched to a gene: 10. CDR1 and CDR2 from the germline V gene are SGHAT and FQDESV (reference sequence). The CDR3 sequence is 16 residues long. The CDR3 region is CASRSGQGLPTGELFF. The DNA for the CDR3 is TGTGCCAGCAGATCGGGACAGGGTCTGCCGACCGGGGAGCTGTTTTTT.

This clonotype was counted only a few times. The chain carries TRBV2 and TRBJ2-7; D unresolved. V dropped 2 bases and J dropped 3 bases, with 8 bases sitting between them. CDR3 size: 13 residues. CDR1 SNHLY and CDR2 FYNNEI come from the germline V gene. CDR3 region: CASSEPSNYEQYF. The CDR3 DNA is TGTGCCAGCAGTGAACCCAGTAACTACGAGCAGTACTTC.

This clonotype was observed a handful of times. The V gene is TRBV6-2 or TRBV6-3, the J gene TRBJ2-5, with D possibly being TRBD2 (6 bases). V shed 3 bases and J shed 4 bases, with 12 bases lying between them. Germline CDR1 and CDR2: MNHEY and SVGEGT. This CDR3 is 14 amino acids long. This CDR3 reads CASSYSREVETQYF. CDR3 DNA sequence: TGTGCCAGCAGTTATTCGAGGGAGGTAGAGACCCAGTACTTC.

This chain uses TRBV20-1 with TRBJ1-2; D is unclear. The germline V gene encodes CDR1 DFQATT and CDR2 SNEGSKA (reference sequence). The CDR3 has 16 residues. Trimming took 3 bases from V and 4 from J, leaving 21 bases between them. The CDR3 loop is CSASKPPAGSGYGYTF. In DNA form, the CDR3 reads TGCAGTGCTAGCAAACCACCGGCGGGGTCAGGCTATGGCTACACCTTC.

This clonotype was counted a few times. The chain joins TRBV13 to TRBJ2-1, with TRBD1 identical over 9 bases. After removal of 5 bases from V and 7 bases from J, the junction contained 6 bases not matched to a gene. This CDR3 spans 14 amino acids. CDR1 is PRHDT, CDR2 FYEKMQ, per germline (reference sequence). CDR3 in DNA: TGTGCCAGCAGCATTGGGACAGGGTGGAATGAGCAGTTCTTC. Translation: CASSIGTGWNEQFF.

This clonotype was counted at least ten times. The rearrangement uses TRBV12-3 or TRBV12-4 and TRBJ2-2; no firm D call. The CDR3 covers 13 residues. V lost 0 bases and J 6 bases, leaving 5 bases between the germline ends. As DNA, the CDR3 is TGTGCCAGCAGTTTAGCGGTCGCCGGGGAGCTGTTTTTT. Translated: CASSLAVAGELFF.

This clonotype was observed a few times. The J gene is TRBJ2-7, the V gene TRBV12-3 or TRBV12-4, with 7 positions matching TRBD2. Trimming at V came to 6 bases and at J to 5 bases, leaving 7 bases not matched to a gene. The CDR3 has 13 amino acids. CDR3 sequence: CASSGTTKHEQYF. The CDR3 DNA follows: TGTGCCAGCAGCGGGACTACCAAGCACGAGCAGTACTTC.

The gene calls are TRBV5-4 and TRBJ2-7, with no clear D. CDR1 and CDR2 (germline): SGHNT, YYREEE (reference sequence). V lost 3 bases to trimming and J lost 2 bases, with 15 bases between them. This CDR3 is 15 amino acids long. CDR3: CASSSLRTAAYEQYF. CDR3 nucleotide sequence: TGTGCCAGCAGCTCCTTGAGGACCGCAGCCTACGAGCAGTACTTC.

This clonotype was found many times. J is TRBJ1-2 and V is TRBV20-1, with D possibly being TRBD1 (5 bases). The CDR3 is made up of 14 amino acids. The V end lost 3 bases, the J end lost 4 bases, and 15 bases lay between the germline ends. In germline, CDR1 is DFQATT, CDR2 SNEGSKA (reference sequence). CDR3 in DNA: TGCAGTGCTAGGGGACCCGTATCCTCCTATGGCTACACCTTC. Encoded protein: CSARGPVSSYGYTF.